The TCR beta chain under discussion was sequenced for a study of radiotherapy plus CTLA-4 blockade in lung cancer. On the study more broadly: Among enrolled patients, less than 20% responded and about 30% achieved disease control. Study-wide points: Increased serum interferon-beta after radiation also reportedly predicted response strongly. In blood, TCR clones derived from the tumor expanded after radiotherapy plus ipilimumab.

Comment on this clone: Antigen: not known. Germline and junction disagree at one end, which may indicate a read error. Additional DNA sequences in this sample encode the identical CDR3.

The CDR3 is 14 amino acids. Per the germline V gene, CDR1 is MDHEN and CDR2 is SYDVKM. Clones were read by immunoSEQ multiplex PCR, and TCRdb kept only the in-frame ones, dropping some. The sample yields 25,000 to 30,000 clones, about 75% seen once. Patients with chemo-refractory metastatic non-small-cell lung cancer received focal radiation plus CTLA-4 blockade with ipilimumab. The specimen was peripheral blood, collected from a patient treated with radiotherapy plus ipilimumab. The receptor comes from a human donor with non-small cell lung cancer that progressed on radiotherapy plus ipilimumab. The V call is TRBV28, the J call TRBJ1-1, with D perhaps TRBD1 (5 bases). CDR3 region: CASSYPTEIPEAFF. The CDR3 DNA reads as TGCGCCAGCAGTTACCCGACAGAAATCCCCGAAGCTTTCTTT. The whole variable domain, filled in from reference TRBV28 and TRBJ1-1, reads DVKVTQSSRYLVKRTGEKVFLECVQDMDHENMFWYRQDPGLGLRLIYFSYDVKMKEKGDIPEGYSVSREKKERFSLILESASTNQTSMYLCASSYPTEIPEAFFGQGTRLTVV.